This is a list of T cell receptor beta chains from one sample in a study of blood T cell repertoires in COVID-19. Only in-frame clones appear in the TCRdb table, and some are missing; sequencing was by immunoSEQ multiplex PCR. The table lists over 200,000 clones, under 85% of them singletons. Material: PBMCs or T cells enriched from blood (not recorded which). Receptor source: a man in his 60s who had recovered from COVID-19. The CDR3 runs from the conserved cysteine through the conserved F or W. A D gene is named only where the DNA matches it firmly. The listing skips clone size in some rows; elsewhere it reads once, few, many or a size class.

>NA|NA|TRBJ2-1|TRBV2
CASSGSSAQGRFF
TGTGCCAGCAGTGGTTCTAGCGCCCAAGGTCGGTTCTTC
>NA|TRBD1|TRBJ2-5|TRBV11-3
CASSDRDREQETQYF
TGTGCCAGCAGCGACCGGGACAGGGAACAAGAGACCCAGTACTTC
>NA|TRBD1|TRBJ1-3|TRBV2
CASSEQGAISGNTIYF
TGTGCCAGCAGTGAACAGGGGGCGATCTCTGGAAACACCATATATTTT
>NA|TRBD2|TRBJ2-3|TRBV7-2
CASSPSGGSTDTQYF
TGTGCCAGCAGCCCTAGCGGGGGTTCCACAGATACGCAGTATTTT
>NA|TRBD1|TRBJ1-5|TRBV6-6
CASSSQGADQPQHF
TGTGCCAGCAGTTCCCAGGGGGCAGATCAGCCCCAGCATTTT
>NA|TRBD1|TRBJ1-5|TRBV5-8
CASSLQGAGQPQHF
TGTGCCAGCAGCTTACAGGGGGCTGGTCAGCCCCAGCATTTT
>NA|NA|TRBJ1-2|TRBV7-3
CASSLGGQPFTGYTF
TGTGCCAGCAGCTTGGGTGGACAGCCCTTTACTGGCTACACCTTC
>NA|TRBD1|TRBJ1-2|TRBV3-1/TRBV3-2
CASSQQTTGANYGYTF
TGTGCCAGCAGCCAACAAACTACAGGGGCTAACTATGGCTACACCTTC
>NA|NA|TRBJ1-1|TRBV2
CASSEATLVSPAFF
TGTGCCAGCAGTGAGGCAACCCTAGTGAGCCCAGCTTTCTTT
>NA|TRBD1|TRBJ2-2|TRBV30
CAWGYGTGRTGELFF
TGTGCCTGGGGTTACGGGACAGGGAGGACCGGGGAGCTGTTTTTT
>NA|NA|TRBJ1-2|TRBV10-3
CAISEALEGPYGYTF
TGTGCCATCAGTGAGGCCCTCGAGGGCCCCTATGGCTACACCTTC
>few|NA|TRBJ1-1|TRBV7-2
CASRPTGMNTEAFF
TGTGCCAGCAGACCTACAGGAATGAACACTGAAGCTTTCTTT
>NA|NA|TRBJ2-1|TRBV5-8
CASSSTTAEQFF
TGTGCCAGCAGCTCGACTACAGCTGAGCAGTTCTTC
>NA|NA|TRBJ1-6|TRBV9
CASSGKEGAYNSPLHF
TGTGCCAGCAGCGGGAAGGAGGGCGCCTATAATTCACCCCTCCACTTT
>NA|TRBD1|TRBJ1-1|TRBV30
CAWEDRGNTEAFF
TGTGCCTGGGAAGACAGGGGGAACACTGAAGCTTTCTTT
>NA|TRBD1|TRBJ1-1|TRBV18
CASSPPTGVNTEAFF
TGTGCCAGCTCACCACCGACAGGGGTGAACACTGAAGCTTTCTTT
>NA|NA|TRBJ2-3|TRBV27
CASSLENTQYF
TGTGCCAGCAGTTTGGAGAATACGCAGTATTTT
>NA|NA|TRBJ1-5|TRBV6-2/TRBV6-3
CASSLTRSGGNQPQHF
TGTGCCAGCAGTCTAACACGGTCCGGGGGGAATCAGCCCCAGCATTTT
>NA|NA|TRBJ1-2|TRBV7-2
CASSSGVYYGYTF
TGTGCCAGCAGCTCGGGAGTTTACTATGGCTACACCTTC
>NA|TRBD1|TRBJ1-2|TRBV12-5
CARKPQTGVSYTF
TGTGCGAGAAAACCTCAGACAGGGGTAAGCTACACCTTC
>NA|NA|TRBJ2-7|TRBV3-1/TRBV3-2
CASSPPRGGPYEQYF
TGTGCCAGCAGCCCCCCCCGAGGGGGTCCCTACGAGCAGTACTTC
>NA|NA|TRBJ1-1|TRBV20-1
CSASALPAAGAFF
TGCAGTGCTAGTGCCCTCCCGGCAGCCGGGGCTTTCTTT
>once|NA|TRBJ1-1|TRBV6-5
CASSYQQYTEAFF
TGTGCCAGCAGTTACCAACAGTACACTGAAGCTTTCTTT
>NA|NA|TRBJ1-2|TRBV5-1
CASSLGSQAYGYTF
TGCGCCAGCAGCTTGGGCTCACAGGCGTATGGCTACACCTTC
>NA|TRBD2|TRBJ2-1|TRBV19
CASSPRMTSGAQFF
TGTGCCAGTAGTCCCCGGATGACTAGCGGGGCGCAGTTCTTC
>NA|TRBD2|TRBJ2-7|TRBV6-2/TRBV6-3
CASSYSPGLAAPGEQYF
TGTGCCAGCAGTTACTCTCCGGGACTAGCGGCCCCCGGCGAGCAGTACTTC
>NA|NA|TRBJ1-4|TRBV5-1
CASSPSGGGLGEKLFF
TGCGCCAGCAGCCCCAGCGGCGGGGGGCTGGGCGAAAAACTGTTTTTT
>NA|NA|TRBJ2-3|TRBV12-5
CASGNSDTQYF
TGTGCTAGTGGAAACAGCGATACGCAGTATTTT
>NA|TRBD2|TRBJ2-2|TRBV7-8
CASSYSGGVGELFF
TGTGCCAGCAGCTATAGCGGGGGTGTCGGGGAGCTGTTTTTT
>NA|TRBD1|TRBJ2-5|TRBV5-1
CASSLGFGQVQETQYF
TGCGCCAGCAGCTTGGGGTTCGGACAGGTCCAAGAGACCCAGTACTTC
>NA|NA|TRBJ2-5|TRBV11-3
CASSTGYSNQETQYF
TGTGCCAGCAGCACAGGGTACAGCAACCAAGAGACCCAGTACTTC
>NA|TRBD1|TRBJ1-2|TRBV5-6
CASSPLDRGFSNGYTF
TGTGCCAGCAGCCCCTTGGACAGGGGGTTCTCTAATGGCTACACCTTC